Following are 24 T cell receptor beta chains from one sample sequenced in a study of Ad26.COV2.S vaccination and SARS-CoV-2 variants. Noted treatment: about 20 received Ad26.COV2.S at low or high dose, single or two shots; about 5 received placebo; per-sample allocation not given. Sampling was done on day 63 after the first vaccine or placebo injection. Generated by immunoSEQ multiplex PCR, the TCRdb table keeps only in-frame clones and is missing some. The table has some 370,000 clones, around four fifths seen once. Here the sequenced sample was peripheral blood, taken in a trial of Ad26.COV2.S vaccine versus placebo. These receptors were collected from a person between 18 and 65 years old who received the Ad26.COV2.S COVID-19 vaccine or a placebo.

The rearrangement uses TRBV27 and TRBJ1-2; D might be TRBD1 (5 bases). Per the germline V gene, CDR1 is MNHEY and CDR2 is SMNVEV (reference sequence). Trimming pared 5 bases from V and 3 bases from J, leaving 16 bases between. The length of the CDR3 is 15 residues. The CDR3 DNA sequence: TGTGCCAGCAGTCACGGACACGAATGGTACTATGGCTACACCTTC. Translating it yields CASSHGHEWYYGYTF.

This rearrangement joins TRBV19 to TRBJ1-4; maybe TRBD1 (6 bases). V was cut by 8 bases and J by 4 bases, with 14 bases left in between. The CDR3 sequence is 14 residues long. The germline V gene has CDR1 LNHDA and CDR2 SQIVND (reference sequence). This chain's CDR3 is CASGRQAGNEKLFF. The CDR3 region has the DNA TGTGCCAGTGGGAGACAGGCTGGTAATGAAAAACTGTTTTTT. Based on the CDR3 plus reference TRBV19 and TRBJ1-4, the full variable domain is DGGITQSPKYLFRKEGQNVTLSCEQNLNHDAMYWYRQDPGQGLRLIYYSQIVNDFQKGDIAEGYSVSREKKESFPLTVTSAQKNPTAFYLCASGRQAGNEKLFFGSGTQLSVL.

The chain is built from TRBV4-2 and TRBJ2-3; 7 bases are a match to TRBD1. V was clipped by 5 bases and J by 3 bases; unmatched bases: 11. Germline V CDR1 and CDR2: LGHNA, YNFKEQ. There are 16 residues in the CDR3. The CDR3 DNA follows: TGTGCCAGCAGCGAAGGGACGGCAGGGGGAACAGATACGCAGTATTTT. As protein: CASSEGTAGGTDTQYF.

This clone appeared many times. The V gene is TRBV7-3, the J gene TRBJ2-3; no firm D call. Germline V gives CDR1 SGHTA, CDR2 FQGTGA. The CDR3 is made up of 14 amino acids. V lost 5 bases and J lost 2, with 11 bases in between. CDR3 sequence: CASSINSYTDTQYF. In DNA, the CDR3 is TGTGCCAGCAGCATAAACTCTTACACAGATACGCAGTATTTT.

This clone was seen a handful of times. The CDR3 protein is CAISWGGDNNEQFF. As DNA, the CDR3 is TGTGCCATTTCCTGGGGTGGGGACAACAATGAGCAGTTCTTC. The genes are TRBV19 and TRBJ2-1; D perhaps matches TRBD1 (6 bases). From germline, CDR1 is LNHDA and CDR2 SQIVND (reference sequence). This CDR3 contains 14 residues. Trimming cost V 10 bases and J 5 bases, with 18 bases left between them.

The chain couples TRBV5-1 to TRBJ2-1, with no clear D. The CDR3 has 15 amino acids. V lost 4 bases and J 8 bases, leaving 19 bases between the germline ends. Germline V CDR1 and CDR2: SGHRS, YFSETQ. The CDR3 DNA follows: TGCGCCAGCAGCCTTAACGTGCCTACGGGTTATGAGCAGTTCTTC. Its translation is CASSLNVPTGYEQFF.

The DNA for the CDR3 is TGTGCCAGCAGCGTCGGGGGGGCCAGTAGGTATGAGCAGTTCTTC. The encoded protein is CASSVGGASRYEQFF. The rearrangement links TRBV9 to TRBJ2-1, with 8 bases identical to TRBD2. This CDR3 is 15 amino acids long. Germline CDR1 SGDLS, CDR2 YYNGEE. Trimming at V came to 2 bases and at J to 8 bases, leaving 9 bases not matched to a gene.

The chain is built from TRBV29-1 and TRBJ2-3, with D unclear. V was shortened by 3 bases and J by 14 bases, with 12 bases between the two germline ends. The CDR3 spans 10 residues. Per germline, CDR1 SQVTM and CDR2 ANQGSEA. Here the CDR3 DNA reads TGCAGCGTTGAGACATCCCTGGCGTATTTT. It specifies CSVETSLAYF.

The chain employs TRBV27 and TRBJ1-2, with no clear D. Germline values: CDR1 MNHEY, CDR2 SMNVEV (reference sequence). Trimming removed 2 bases at V and 4 bases at J, with 8 bases between. CDR3 length: 13 residues. CDR3 residues: CASSLGEGYGYTF. CDR3 sequence (DNA): TGTGCCAGCAGTTTAGGGGAAGGCTATGGCTACACCTTC.

CDR3 DNA: TGTGCCAGCAGTGACGCGGCAGGCGTTAATTCACCCCTCCACTTT. Residues: CASSDAAGVNSPLHF. This chain links TRBV6-1 with TRBJ1-6, with D unresolved. Germline CDR1 MNHNS, CDR2 SASEGT. V lost 3 bases and J lost 6, with 12 bases in between. This CDR3 spans 15 amino acids.

This chain links TRBV14 with TRBJ2-3; 7 nucleotides align to TRBD2. Germline V gives CDR1 SGHDN, CDR2 FVKESK. The CDR3 contains 15 residues. The V gene end was trimmed by 3 bases and the J gene end by 1 base; junction bases not matched to a gene: 4. CDR3 loop: CASSHLGLGTDTQYF. CDR3 sequence (DNA): TGTGCCAGCAGCCACCTCGGACTAGGCACAGATACGCAGTATTTT.

The chain links TRBV7-2 to TRBJ1-6; D not certain. The CDR3 is 12 residues long. The germline gives CDR1 SGHTA, CDR2 FQGNSA. V was cut by 2 bases and J by 10 bases, with 6 bases left in between. Written as DNA, the CDR3 is TGTGCCAGCAGCTTAATGAACTCACCCCTCCACTTT. Its translation: CASSLMNSPLHF.

The chain links TRBV5-6 to TRBJ1-4; D gene unclear. V was clipped by 0 bases and J by 6 bases, with 6 bases between them. The V gene's germline CDR1 is SGHDT and CDR2 YYEEEE. The CDR3 loop spans 13 amino acids. CDR3 nucleotides: TGTGCCAGCAGCTTGGGAGAAGATGAAAAACTGTTTTTT. It codes for CASSLGEDEKLFF. The full variable domain, completed using reference TRBV5-6 and TRBJ1-4, is DAGVTQSPTHLIKTRGQQVTLRCSPKSGHDTVSWYQQALGQGPQFIFQYYEEEERQRGNFPDRFSGHQFPNYSSELNVNALLLGDSALYLCASSLGEDEKLFFGSGTQLSVL.

The gene calls are TRBV27 and TRBJ2-5, with 7 bases fitting TRBD1. CDR3 length: 17 amino acids. V gave up 1 base and J gave up 1 base; unmatched junction bases: 9. Looked up from germline, CDR1 is MNHEY and CDR2 is SMNVEV (reference sequence). In nucleotides, the CDR3 is TGTGCCAGCAGTTTATTCAGGGACAGTAGGTTCCAAGAGACCCAGTACTTC. Protein sequence: CASSLFRDSRFQETQYF.

The chain has TRBV11-3 and TRBJ2-7; D unclear. Germline-derived CDR1 and CDR2 are SGHNT and YENEEA. The CDR3 is made up of 14 amino acids. V was shortened by 1 base and J by 5 bases, with 12 bases between the two germline ends. CDR3 nucleotides: TGTGCCAGCAGCTTAGGCCCCGGTAGGGACGAGCAGTACTTC. Its translation: CASSLGPGRDEQYF.

The chain has TRBV7-9 and TRBJ2-3, with 7 bases identical to TRBD2. J lost 2 bases, V lost 7 bases, and 6 bases had no gene match. The CDR3 loop spans 14 amino acids. CDR1 is SEHNR and CDR2 is FQNEAQ in the germline V gene (reference sequence). As DNA, the CDR3 is TGTGCCAGCACCCCCGCGGGGGACACAGATACGCAGTATTTT. This translates into CASTPAGDTDTQYF.

The gene calls are TRBV5-5 and TRBJ1-6, with 7 bases that match TRBD1. Germline V gives CDR1 SGHKS, CDR2 YYEKEE (reference sequence). The CDR3 is made up of 15 amino acids. V was pared by 5 bases and J by 10 bases, with 12 bases of the junction left unmatched. The chain's CDR3 is CASSFRDRRTSPLHF. In DNA, the CDR3 is TGTGCCAGCAGTTTCCGGGACAGAAGAACCTCACCCCTCCACTTT.

This clone was seen more than once but under ten times. The chain links TRBV30 to TRBJ1-1; D gene uncertain. The V gene lost 1 base and the J gene lost 5 bases, with 17 bases spanning the gap. The CDR3 totals 15 residues. The germline V gene encodes CDR1 GTSNPN and CDR2 SVGIG (reference sequence). The CDR3 region is CAWSGRGRVGTEAFF. In DNA, the CDR3 is TGTGCCTGGAGTGGGAGAGGTCGGGTGGGGACTGAAGCTTTCTTT.

The V call is TRBV14, the J call TRBJ1-2; the D gene is possibly TRBD1 (5 bases). Germline V gene sequence: CDR1 SGHDN, CDR2 FVKESK. Trimming removed 4 bases at V and 4 bases at J, with 19 bases between. The CDR3 covers 16 residues. The CDR3 bases are TGTGCCAGCAGCCGGCTAGGGACCTACGGACTCTATGGCTACACCTTC. Translating gives CASSRLGTYGLYGYTF. The entire variable domain, with the rest obtained from reference TRBV14 and TRBJ1-2, is as follows: EAGVTQFPSHSVIEKGQTVTLRCDPISGHDNLYWYRRVMGKEIKFLLHFVKESKQDESGMPNNRFLAERTGGTYSTLKVQPAELEDSGVYFCASSRLGTYGLYGYTFGSGTRLTVV.

This chain uses TRBV20-1 with TRBJ1-2; D might be TRBD1 (6 bases). Germline assignment: CDR1 DFQATT and CDR2 SNEGSKA (reference sequence). CDR3 size: 11 residues. Deletions cut 0 bases from V and 8 bases from J, with 7 bases between. CDR3 protein: CSAREDSGYTF. Written as DNA, the CDR3 is TGCAGTGCTAGAGAGGACAGCGGCTACACCTTC.

The rearrangement links TRBV5-1 to TRBJ1-1; D uncertain. The V end lost 2 bases, the J end lost 0 bases, and 5 bases lay between the germline ends. The length of the CDR3 is 13 residues. Germline V gene sequence: CDR1 SGHRS, CDR2 YFSETQ. This CDR3 is CASSFWLNTEAFF. In DNA, the CDR3 is TGCGCCAGCAGCTTTTGGCTGAACACTGAAGCTTTCTTT.

This chain links TRBV18 with TRBJ2-7; 8 bases are a match to TRBD2. Unmatched junction bases numbered 10, after V lost 0 bases and J lost 3 bases. This CDR3 has 17 residues. The germline V gene encodes CDR1 KGHSH and CDR2 LQKENI. Here the CDR3 reads CASSPPLLAEAYYEQYF. CDR3 nucleotides: TGTGCCAGCTCACCACCTCTACTAGCGGAGGCCTACTACGAGCAGTACTTC.

CDR3 sequence reads: CASSQQSPTNEKLFF. In nucleotides, the CDR3 is TGTGCCAGCAGCCAACAATCACCGACTAATGAAAAACTGTTTTTT. The V and J genes are TRBV4-2 and TRBJ1-4; D gene uncertain. This CDR3 has 15 amino acids. Germline-derived CDR1 and CDR2 are LGHNA and YNFKEQ. Trimming took off 2 bases at V and 2 bases at J, with 9 bases between the two ends.

The chain joins TRBV6-5 to TRBJ2-7, with D perhaps matching TRBD2 (7 bases). The CDR3 is 15 residues long. Germline CDR1 MNHEY, CDR2 SVGAGI. V gave up 8 bases and J gave up 2 bases, with 19 bases separating them. The CDR3 is CASRRGASMTYEQYF. The CDR3 DNA reads as TGTGCCAGCCGTCGGGGGGCCTCCATGACCTACGAGCAGTACTTC.